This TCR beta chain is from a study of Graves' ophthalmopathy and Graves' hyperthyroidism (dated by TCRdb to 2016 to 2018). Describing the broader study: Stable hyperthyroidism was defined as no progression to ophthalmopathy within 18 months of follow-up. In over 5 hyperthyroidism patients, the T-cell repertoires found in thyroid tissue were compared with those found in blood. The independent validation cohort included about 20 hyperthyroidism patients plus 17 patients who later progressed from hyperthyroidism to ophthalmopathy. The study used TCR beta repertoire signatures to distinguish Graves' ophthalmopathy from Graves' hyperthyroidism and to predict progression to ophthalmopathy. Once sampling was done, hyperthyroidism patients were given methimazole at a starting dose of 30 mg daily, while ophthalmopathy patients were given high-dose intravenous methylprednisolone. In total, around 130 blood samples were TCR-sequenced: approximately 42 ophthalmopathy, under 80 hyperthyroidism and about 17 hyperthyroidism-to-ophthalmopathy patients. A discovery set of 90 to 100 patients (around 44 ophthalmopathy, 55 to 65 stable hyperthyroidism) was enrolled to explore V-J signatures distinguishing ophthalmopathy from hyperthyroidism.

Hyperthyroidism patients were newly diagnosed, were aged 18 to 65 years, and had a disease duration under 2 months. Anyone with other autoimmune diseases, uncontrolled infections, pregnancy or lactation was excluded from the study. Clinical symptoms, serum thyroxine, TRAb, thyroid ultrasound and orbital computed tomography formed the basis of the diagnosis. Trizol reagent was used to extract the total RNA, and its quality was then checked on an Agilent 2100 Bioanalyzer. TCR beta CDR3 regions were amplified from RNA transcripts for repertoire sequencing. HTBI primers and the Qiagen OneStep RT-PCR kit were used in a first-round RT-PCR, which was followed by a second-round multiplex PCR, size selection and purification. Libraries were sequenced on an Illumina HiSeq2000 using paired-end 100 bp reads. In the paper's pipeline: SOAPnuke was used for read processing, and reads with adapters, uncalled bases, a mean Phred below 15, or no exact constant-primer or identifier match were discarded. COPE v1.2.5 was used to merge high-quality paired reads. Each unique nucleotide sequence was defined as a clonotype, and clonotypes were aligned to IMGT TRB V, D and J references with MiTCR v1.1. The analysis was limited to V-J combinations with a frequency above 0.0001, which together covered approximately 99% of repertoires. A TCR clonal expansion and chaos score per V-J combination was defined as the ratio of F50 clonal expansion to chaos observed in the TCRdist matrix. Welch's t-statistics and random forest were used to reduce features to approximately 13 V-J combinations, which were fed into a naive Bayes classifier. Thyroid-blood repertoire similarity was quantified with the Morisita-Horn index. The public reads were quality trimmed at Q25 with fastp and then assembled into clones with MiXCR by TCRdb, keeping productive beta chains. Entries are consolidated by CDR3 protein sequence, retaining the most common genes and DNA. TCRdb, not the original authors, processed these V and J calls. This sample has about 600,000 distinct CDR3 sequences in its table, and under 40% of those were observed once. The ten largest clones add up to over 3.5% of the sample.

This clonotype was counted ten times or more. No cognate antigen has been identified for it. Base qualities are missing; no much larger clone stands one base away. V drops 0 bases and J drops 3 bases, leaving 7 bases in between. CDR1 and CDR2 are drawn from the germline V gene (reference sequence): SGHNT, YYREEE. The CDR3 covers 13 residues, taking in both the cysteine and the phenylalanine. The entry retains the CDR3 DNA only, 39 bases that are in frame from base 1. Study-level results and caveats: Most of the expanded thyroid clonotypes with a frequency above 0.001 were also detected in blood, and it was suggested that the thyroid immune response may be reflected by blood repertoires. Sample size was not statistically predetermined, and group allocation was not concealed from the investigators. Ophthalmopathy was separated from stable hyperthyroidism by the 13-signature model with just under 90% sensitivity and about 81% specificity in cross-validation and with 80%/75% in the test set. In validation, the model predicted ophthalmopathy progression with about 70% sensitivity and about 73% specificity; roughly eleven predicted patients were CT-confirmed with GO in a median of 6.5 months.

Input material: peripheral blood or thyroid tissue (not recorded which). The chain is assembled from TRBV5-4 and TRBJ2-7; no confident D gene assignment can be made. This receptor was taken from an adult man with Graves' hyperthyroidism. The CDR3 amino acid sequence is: CASSLESNYEQYF. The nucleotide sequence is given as TGTGCCAGCAGCTTGGAGTCAAACTACGAGCAGTACTTC.